The rows below give T cell receptor beta chains drawn from one sample of a study of beta chain features in type 1 diabetes. Clones were sequenced by immunoSEQ multiplex PCR, and TCRdb holds only the in-frame ones, with some missing. The sample contains about 250,000 clones, around 14% of which appear only once. The sequencing input was naive CD4+ T cells from blood. The receptors were gathered from a woman in her thirties or forties in good health. The CDR3 runs from the conserved cysteine through the conserved F or W. A D gene is named only where the DNA matches it firmly. Clone size is stated in some rows and not others, as once, few, many or a class when expanded.

D gene	V gene	J gene	clone size	CDR3 protein	CDR3 DNA
TRBD2	TRBV27	TRBJ2-5	NA	CASSLFGGGPTQETQYF	TGTGCCAGCAGTTTATTTGGCGGGGGGCCTACGCAAGAGACCCAGTACTTC
NA	TRBV10-1	TRBJ2-3	NA	CASSDRRGDTQYF	TGCGCCAGCAGTGATCGACGAGGAGATACGCAGTATTTT
TRBD2	TRBV25-1	TRBJ2-5	few	CASSEYPSGGAETQYF	TGTGCCAGCAGTGAATATCCTAGCGGGGGGGCGGAGACCCAGTACTTC
NA	TRBV19	TRBJ1-2	NA	CASSTQGVGGYTF	TGTGCCAGTAGTACGCAGGGTGTAGGTGGCTACACCTTC
NA	TRBV7-9	TRBJ1-3	few	CASSTQEGNTIYF	TGTGCCAGCAGTACCCAAGAGGGAAACACCATATATTTT
TRBD1	TRBV2	TRBJ1-1	NA	CASSSTGGNTEAFF	TGTGCCAGCAGTAGCACAGGGGGGAACACTGAAGCTTTCTTT
TRBD2	TRBV18	TRBJ2-1	few	CASSPPSGGSYNEQFF	TGTGCCAGCTCACCACCTAGCGGGGGCTCCTACAATGAGCAGTTCTTC
TRBD1	TRBV4-3	TRBJ2-7	few	CASSPRRTGMPYEQYF	TGCGCCAGCAGCCCCCGAAGGACAGGGATGCCCTACGAGCAGTACTTC
NA	TRBV5-1	TRBJ1-1	few	CASSFGARGGNTEAFF	TGCGCCAGCAGCTTCGGGGCCAGGGGCGGGAACACTGAAGCTTTCTTT
TRBD1	TRBV5-1	TRBJ1-1	NA	CASSPDRGKNTEAFF	TGCGCCAGCAGCCCGGACAGGGGGAAGAACACTGAAGCTTTCTTT
TRBD2	TRBV11-2	TRBJ2-3	few	CASSRGTSGGRGTDTQYF	TGTGCCAGCAGCCGCGGGACTAGCGGGGGCCGGGGCACAGATACGCAGTATTTT
TRBD2	TRBV5-4	TRBJ2-7	NA	CASSWGLAGNEQYF	TGTGCCAGCAGCTGGGGACTAGCAGGCAACGAGCAGTACTTC
TRBD1	TRBV7-9	TRBJ2-5	few	CASSLFGDRETQYF	TGTGCCAGCAGCTTGTTTGGGGACAGGGAGACCCAGTACTTC
TRBD1	TRBV6-5	TRBJ1-2	NA	CASSKDRGWSGYTF	TGTGCCAGCAGCAAGGACAGGGGATGGTCTGGCTACACCTTC
TRBD1	TRBV6-5	TRBJ2-1	NA	CASSSTGGPYNEQFF	TGTGCCAGCAGTTCGACAGGGGGCCCCTACAATGAGCAGTTCTTC
NA	TRBV5-4	TRBJ1-6	NA	CASSFAGSRSYNSPLHF	TGTGCCAGCAGCTTCGCCGGAAGCAGGTCCTATAATTCACCCCTCCACTTT
NA	TRBV7-9	TRBJ2-1	few	CASRTGDEQFF	TGTGCCAGCCGAACGGGGGATGAGCAGTTCTTC
NA	TRBV2	TRBJ2-3	NA	CASSENTDTQYF	TGTGCCAGCAGCGAGAACACAGATACGCAGTATTTT
TRBD2	TRBV7-2	TRBJ2-1	NA	CASSFRAGGEYNEQFF	TGTGCCAGCAGCTTTAGAGCGGGGGGTGAGTACAATGAGCAGTTCTTC
TRBD1	TRBV6-5	TRBJ1-4	few	CASSYDRGQEKLFF	TGTGCCAGCAGTTACGACAGGGGGCAAGAAAAACTGTTTTTT
NA	TRBV27	TRBJ2-1	few	CASNLQPNGEQFF	TGTGCCAGCAATCTACAGCCTAACGGTGAGCAGTTCTTC
NA	TRBV7-2	TRBJ2-5	few	CASSLAFQETQYF	TGTGCCAGCAGCTTAGCCTTCCAAGAGACCCAGTACTTC
TRBD1	TRBV29-1	TRBJ1-1	few	CSVESRGRNTEAFF	TGCAGCGTTGAAAGCAGGGGGCGGAACACTGAAGCTTTCTTT
TRBD1	TRBV6-5	TRBJ2-1	NA	CASRSTGENEQFF	TGTGCCAGCAGATCAACAGGGGAGAATGAGCAGTTCTTC
NA	TRBV14	TRBJ2-7	NA	CASSQEMSRRGSHEQYF	TGTGCCAGCAGCCAAGAAATGTCCAGGAGGGGTTCTCACGAGCAGTACTTC
TRBD2	TRBV6-1	TRBJ2-5	few	CASSDTPGGGGETQYF	TGTGCCAGCAGTGATACGCCTGGCGGGGGAGGAGAGACCCAGTACTTC
TRBD1	TRBV7-2	TRBJ2-5	NA	CASSLEGANQETQYF	TGTGCCAGCAGCTTAGAGGGGGCTAACCAAGAGACCCAGTACTTC
NA	TRBV7-7	TRBJ2-5	few	CASSLGSKETQYF	TGTGCCAGCAGCCTGGGCAGTAAAGAGACCCAGTACTTC
NA	TRBV6-5	TRBJ2-7	few	CASSYEWGAYEQYF	TGTGCCAGCAGTTACGAGTGGGGGGCCTACGAGCAGTACTTC
NA	TRBV18	TRBJ1-4	few	CASSPLGGQINEKLFF	TGTGCCAGCTCACCATTGGGTGGACAGATTAATGAAAAACTGTTTTTT
NA	TRBV7-8	TRBJ1-2	NA	CASSLWEGGYGYTF	TGTGCCAGCAGCTTATGGGAGGGAGGCTATGGCTACACCTTC
NA	TRBV29-1	TRBJ2-5	many	CSVVLGVETQYF	TGCAGCGTTGTACTCGGGGTTGAGACCCAGTACTTC
TRBD1	TRBV5-1	TRBJ1-1	NA	CASSLVDRGGMNTEAFF	TGCGCCAGCAGCTTGGTGGACAGGGGGGGAATGAACACTGAAGCTTTCTTT
NA	TRBV14	TRBJ2-2	few	CASSPGPRRELFF	TGTGCCAGCAGCCCAGGGCCCCGCCGGGAGCTGTTTTTT
TRBD1	TRBV10-3	TRBJ1-1	NA	CAITGTESNTEAFF	TGTGCCATCACCGGGACAGAATCGAACACTGAAGCTTTCTTT
NA	TRBV19	TRBJ1-5	few	CASSTVFEALNQPQHF	TGTGCCAGTAGTACGGTTTTTGAAGCGCTGAATCAGCCCCAGCATTTT
TRBD2	TRBV28	TRBJ2-1	few	CASRPRGGSYNEQFF	TGTGCCAGCAGACCCCGGGGGGGCTCCTACAATGAGCAGTTCTTC
NA	TRBV12-5	TRBJ1-5	few	CASGSAAGGNQPQHF	TGTGCTAGTGGTTCGGCAGCGGGGGGCAATCAGCCCCAGCATTTT
NA	TRBV23-1	TRBJ2-7	many	CASRMDWFRYEQYF	TGCGCCAGCAGGATGGACTGGTTTCGTTACGAGCAGTACTTC